The T cell receptor (beta chain) under discussion was sequenced for a study of blood T cells in healthy people across ages. Each sample had at least 6 million PBMCs isolated. CDR3 length: 11 amino acids. Germline CDR1 is SSHAT and CDR2 is FNYEAQ (reference sequence). The ends were cut back, 11 bases at V and 7 bases at J, with 12 bases in the middle. Next came a second PCR, run for about 7 to 12 cycles, which used a sample-barcoded 5' primer along with a J-beta primer mix. Each of the samples gave a minimum of 2.5 million paired-end reads that contained CDR3. TCRdb reprocessed the 5' RACE reads with MiXCR, giving one entry per CDR3 protein. The table records about 900,000 distinct CDR3 sequences, about 62% of them present only once. Comments on this clonotype: Its matching antigen is unknown.

Broader study findings: Donor CMV status, an unknown factor, possibly confounded changes in expanded clonotypes. Strong correlation existed between TCR beta diversity and naive T cell percentage.

Input material: blood. The V and J genes are TRBV7-7 and TRBJ2-1; D is possibly TRBD1 or TRBD2 (7 bases each). This clonotype originated in a man younger than 40 in good health. Here the CDR3 DNA reads TGTGCCGTTCAGGGGGGGAATGAGCAGTTCTTC. Residues: CAVQGGNEQFF.